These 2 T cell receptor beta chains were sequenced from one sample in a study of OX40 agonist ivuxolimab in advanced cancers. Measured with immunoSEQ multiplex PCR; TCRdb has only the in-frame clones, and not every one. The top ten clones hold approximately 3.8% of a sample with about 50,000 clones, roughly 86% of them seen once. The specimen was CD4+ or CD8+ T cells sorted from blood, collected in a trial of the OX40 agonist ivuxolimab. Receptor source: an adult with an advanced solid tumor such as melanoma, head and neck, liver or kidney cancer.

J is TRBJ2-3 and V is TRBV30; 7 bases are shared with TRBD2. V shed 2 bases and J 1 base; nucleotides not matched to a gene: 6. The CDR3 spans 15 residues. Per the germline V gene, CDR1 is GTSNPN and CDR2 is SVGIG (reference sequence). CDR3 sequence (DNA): TGTGCCTGGAGTTCTATTAGCGGGCGCACAGATACGCAGTATTTT. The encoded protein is CAWSSISGRTDTQYF.

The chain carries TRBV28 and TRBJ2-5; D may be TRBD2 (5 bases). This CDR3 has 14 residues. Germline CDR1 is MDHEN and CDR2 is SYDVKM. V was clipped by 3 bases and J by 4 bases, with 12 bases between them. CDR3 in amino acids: CASSFFGGGETQYF. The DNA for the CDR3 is TGTGCCAGCAGTTTTTTCGGAGGTGGAGAGACCCAGTACTTC. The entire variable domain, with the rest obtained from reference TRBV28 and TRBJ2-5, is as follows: DVKVTQSSRYLVKRTGEKVFLECVQDMDHENMFWYRQDPGLGLRLIYFSYDVKMKEKGDIPEGYSVSREKKERFSLILESASTNQTSMYLCASSFFGGGETQYFGPGTRLLVL.